This T cell receptor (beta chain) was captured in a study of neurological immune-mediated disorders. General study results and limits: TCR clonal expansion peaked in HTLV-1-associated myelopathy patients and was lowest in multiple sclerosis patients.

With 10-nucleotide random UMIs, 5'RACE was used to make the cDNA. TCRdb redid the calling of the 5' RACE reads with MiXCR, one entry per CDR3 protein. This table has about 48,000 distinct CDR3 sequences, around 25% appearing once. This clonotype was detected many times. Its target is not known. The CDR3 consists of 15 residues. The germline V gene has CDR1 SGHRS and CDR2 YFSETQ. The ends were cut back, 2 bases at V and 6 bases at J, with 15 bases in the middle. Where libraries were unsorted, they were derived from 2 million PBMCs stored at -80 degrees C. The rearrangement links TRBV5-1 to TRBJ2-4, with D perhaps matching TRBD1 (6 bases). Input material: PBMCs. This sequence originates from a woman aged 70-85 years in good health. CDR3 sequence (DNA): TGCGCCAGCAGCTTAAGCCAGGGGCCGCGAAACATTCAGTACTTC. Its translation: CASSLSQGPRNIQYF.